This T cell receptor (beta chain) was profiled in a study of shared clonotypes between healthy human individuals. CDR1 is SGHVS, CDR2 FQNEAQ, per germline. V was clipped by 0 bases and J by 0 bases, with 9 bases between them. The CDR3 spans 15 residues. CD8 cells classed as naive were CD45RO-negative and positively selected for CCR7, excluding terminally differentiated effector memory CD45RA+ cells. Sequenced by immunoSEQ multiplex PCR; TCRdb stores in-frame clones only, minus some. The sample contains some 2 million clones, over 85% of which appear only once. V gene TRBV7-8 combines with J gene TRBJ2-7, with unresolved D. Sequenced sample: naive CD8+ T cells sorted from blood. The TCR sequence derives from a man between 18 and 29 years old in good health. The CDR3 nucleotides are TGTGCCAGCAGCTTAGCTTTTCTGAGCTCCTACGAGCAGTACTTC. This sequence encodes CASSLAFLSSYEQYF. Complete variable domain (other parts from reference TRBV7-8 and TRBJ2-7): GAGVSQSPRYKVAKRGQDVALRCDPISGHVSLFWYQQALGQGPEFLTYFQNEAQLDKSGLPSDRFFAERPEGSVSTLKIQRTQQEDSAVYLCASSLAFLSSYEQYFGPGTRLTVT.